One sample yielded the 20 T cell receptor beta chains listed below, sequenced in a study of T-cell reconstitution after alpha-beta-depleted transplantation in children. Unique molecular identifiers were built into the TCRbeta library. TCRdb re-called the PCR reads through MiXCR, storing one row per CDR3 protein. The sample shows hundreds of thousands of distinct CDR3 sequences, roughly 15% of them seen only once. The material sequenced was PBMCs from the stem cell graft donor, taken from the stem cell graft. The receptors here all came from a human donor who donated a stem cell graft to a child with acute myeloid leukemia.

The rearrangement uses TRBV15 and TRBJ2-1; the D gene is possibly TRBD1 (6 bases). V dropped 3 bases and J dropped 4 bases, with 7 bases sitting between them. The germline V gene has CDR1 LNHNV and CDR2 YYDKDF (reference sequence). This CDR3 region has 13 residues. The CDR3 sequence: CATSSGQYNEQFF. DNA of the CDR3: TGTGCCACCAGCAGCGGACAGTACAATGAGCAGTTCTTC.

Ten or more counts support this clonotype. This chain connects TRBV10-3 to TRBJ1-5, with a possible D match to TRBD1 (5 bases). This CDR3 has 16 amino acids. The V gene's germline CDR1 is ENHRY and CDR2 SYGVKD. Between the trimmed V and J ends, which lost 2 bases and 5 bases, there was a span of 16 bases. The CDR3 nucleotides read TGTGCCATCAGTGAGGGGGTCGGGCAGGGTGATCAGCCCCAGCATTTT. It translates to CAISEGVGQGDQPQHF.

At least ten counts were recorded for this clonotype. V is TRBV10-3 and J is TRBJ2-7; a possible D gene is TRBD2 (6 bases). Looked up from germline, CDR1 is ENHRY and CDR2 is SYGVKD. The germline V and J ends were trimmed by 5 bases and 1 base, with 12 bases remaining between them. The CDR3 is 14 residues long. DNA of the CDR3: TGTGCCATCAGTCCGGACTATATGTCCTACGAGCAGTACTTC. It specifies CAISPDYMSYEQYF.

This clonotype was detected only a few times. The chain uses TRBV9 and TRBJ2-5; no clear D. The V gene lost 2 bases and the J gene lost 2 bases, with 16 bases spanning the gap. The CDR3 is 16 residues long. The germline CDR1 and CDR2 sequences are SGDLS and YYNGEE. As DNA, the CDR3 is TGTGCCAGCAGCGTGGATCCGGGCCTCTATCAAGAGACCCAGTACTTC. This gives the protein CASSVDPGLYQETQYF. Supplemented by reference TRBV9 and TRBJ2-5, the full variable domain reads DSGVTQTPKHLITATGQRVTLRCSPRSGDLSVYWYQQSLDQGLQFLIQYYNGEERAKGNILERFSAQQFPDLHSELNLSSLELGDSALYFCASSVDPGLYQETQYFGPGTRLLVL.

V is TRBV7-9 and J is TRBJ2-7; TRBD1 matches 7 bases. The germline CDR1 and CDR2 sequences are SEHNR and FQNEAQ (reference sequence). The ends lost 8 bases at V and 5 bases at J; junction bases unmatched: 9. CDR3 length equals 13 residues. CDR3 residues: CASWTGQLDEQYF. DNA of the CDR3: TGTGCCAGCTGGACGGGACAGTTAGACGAGCAGTACTTC.

This clonotype was observed a few times. The chain joins TRBV4-2 to TRBJ2-5; TRBD2 matches at 12 bases. Germline V gives CDR1 LGHNA, CDR2 YNFKEQ. The CDR3 consists of 17 residues. With V trimmed by 0 bases and J by 4 bases, 6 bases remained unmatched. CDR3 amino acids: CASSQDGLAGQGETQYF. The CDR3 DNA is TGTGCCAGCAGCCAAGATGGACTAGCGGGGCAGGGAGAGACCCAGTACTTC.

This clonotype has more than one count but fewer than ten. The V call is TRBV25-1, the J call TRBJ2-2; maybe TRBD1 (5 bases). The V end lost 1 base, the J end lost 0 bases, and 6 bases lay between the germline ends. This CDR3 has 15 amino acids. CDR1 and CDR2 (germline): MGHDK, SYGVNS. The CDR3 region is CASSESGSNTGELFF. CDR3 DNA: TGTGCCAGCAGTGAATCAGGGTCGAACACCGGGGAGCTGTTTTTT.

This clonotype was detected many times. The chain links TRBV9 to TRBJ2-1; 11 nucleotides match TRBD2. This CDR3 has 18 amino acids. Germline assignment: CDR1 SGDLS and CDR2 YYNGEE. The J segment lost 4 bases and the V segment lost 3 bases, leaving 12 bases of the junction unmatched. CDR3 residues: CASSARGSSGGTYNEQFF. DNA for the CDR3: TGTGCCAGCAGCGCCAGGGGTTCTAGCGGGGGGACTTACAATGAGCAGTTCTTC.

The table lists this clonotype with many counts. The chain combines TRBV20-1 with TRBJ2-3; tentative D call: TRBD2 (5 bases). This CDR3 is 15 amino acids long. Germline CDR1 DFQATT, CDR2 SNEGSKA (reference sequence). Trimming pared 0 bases from V and 0 bases from J, leaving 10 bases between. CDR3 coding DNA: TGCAGTGCTAGAGATCCCAGGACTAGCACAGATACGCAGTATTTT. Translating it yields CSARDPRTSTDTQYF.

This clonotype showed up just a few times. The gene calls are TRBV5-1 and TRBJ2-3; TRBD2 matches 11 bases. V trimming: 0 bases; J trimming: 5 bases; junction bases outside the gene matches: 5. Germline V gives CDR1 SGHRS, CDR2 YFSETQ. The CDR3 length is 16 residues. CDR3 residues: CASSLDLAGGGDTQYF. For the CDR3, the DNA is TGCGCCAGCAGCTTGGATCTAGCGGGGGGTGGAGATACGCAGTATTTT.

The table lists this clonotype with many counts. The chain carries TRBV6-5 and TRBJ2-3, with a tentative D call TRBD1 (6 bases). Germline V gene data show CDR1 as MNHEY and CDR2 as SVGAGI. This CDR3 has 17 amino acids. V lost 6 bases and J 1 base, leaving 20 bases between the germline ends. The CDR3 sequence is CASRTPTGKWGTDTQYF. The CDR3 region has the DNA TGTGCCAGCAGAACCCCTACAGGGAAGTGGGGCACAGATACGCAGTATTTT.

This clonotype has only a few counts. The chain carries TRBV28 and TRBJ1-2, with D unresolved. The CDR3 spans 14 residues. V lost 3 bases to trimming and J lost 2 bases, with 10 bases between them. The germline V gene has CDR1 MDHEN and CDR2 SYDVKM. CDR3 nucleotide sequence: TGTGCCAGCAGTTTGGCTTCCTCCAACTATGGCTACACCTTC. This gives the protein CASSLASSNYGYTF.

The rearrangement joins TRBV4-3 to TRBJ1-6; TRBD1 might be the D (6 bases). With 4 bases removed from V and 6 bases from J, the gap between germline ends came to 10 bases. Germline-derived CDR1 and CDR2 are LGHNA and YSLEER. The CDR3 loop spans 14 amino acids. CDR3 amino acids: CASSRRRGNSPLHF. CDR3 nucleotide sequence: TGCGCCAGCAGCCGCCGCAGGGGTAATTCACCCCTCCACTTT.

This clonotype was picked up many times. V gene TRBV20-1 combines with J gene TRBJ2-1; no definite D call. Trimming took 3 bases from V and 10 from J, leaving 13 bases between them. This CDR3 has 12 amino acids. Per germline, CDR1 DFQATT and CDR2 SNEGSKA (reference sequence). The CDR3 DNA reads TGCAGTGCTAGGGCCCGGACGGACGAGCAGTTCTTC. Translation: CSARARTDEQFF.

Concerning this clonotype: One end of the junction varies from germline; a read error may be responsible. The chain is built from TRBV4-1 and TRBJ1-2; weak D call: TRBD1 (5 bases). This CDR3 is built from 13 residues. Germline loops: CDR1 MGHRA, CDR2 YSYEKL. The CDR3 nucleotides read TGCGCCGGCAGCCAAAGCAGGGTCGATGGCTACACCTTC. Protein sequence: CAGSQSRVDGYTF.

CDR3 in amino acids: CATSDGGLLTDGTQYF. For the CDR3, the DNA is TGTGCCACCAGTGATGGGGGACTCCTCACGGACGGTACGCAGTATTTT. This chain links TRBV24-1 with TRBJ2-3; D is possibly TRBD2 (6 bases). The V end was cut by 3 bases, the J end by 8 bases, with 20 bases between. Germline CDR1 KGHDR, CDR2 SFDVKD. The CDR3 totals 16 residues.

This clonotype was recorded a few times. The chain is built from TRBV12-3 or TRBV12-4 and TRBJ2-3; D unclear. Trimming cost V 8 bases and J 2 bases, with 14 bases left between them. The CDR3 is 14 residues long. For the CDR3, the DNA is TGTGCCAGCGGGTCGGCAGCCGCCACAGATACGCAGTATTTT. Its translation is CASGSAAATDTQYF.

This clonotype was counted at least ten times. The J gene is TRBJ2-5, the V gene TRBV12-3 or TRBV12-4; TRBD1 or TRBD2 may be the D gene (5 bases each). This CDR3 is 13 amino acids long. V was shortened by 6 bases and J by 5 bases, with 13 bases between the two germline ends. The CDR3 here is CASSEGRSETQYF. The CDR3 DNA follows: TGTGCCAGCAGCGAGGGACGGTCGGAGACCCAGTACTTC.

This clonotype was found a few times. J is TRBJ2-3 and V is TRBV7-6, with D possibly matching TRBD2 (6 bases). The CDR3 consists of 14 residues. With 1 base removed from V and 10 bases from J, the gap between germline ends came to 15 bases. The germline V gene has CDR1 SGHVS and CDR2 FNYEAQ. The CDR3: CASSLEISGTAQYF. The CDR3 DNA sequence: TGTGCCAGCAGCTTAGAGATTAGCGGTACTGCGCAGTATTTT. Full variable domain (remainder filled in from reference TRBV7-6 and TRBJ2-3): GAGVSQSPRYKVTKRGQDVALRCDPISGHVSLYWYRQALGQGPEFLTYFNYEAQQDKSGLPNDRFSAERPEGSISTLTIQRTEQRDSAMYRCASSLEISGTAQYFGPGTRLTVL.

There are many counts of this clonotype. The rearrangement joins TRBV5-1 to TRBJ1-1; the D gene is possibly TRBD1 (5 bases). Germline V gene lookup returns CDR1 SGHRS and CDR2 YFSETQ. CDR3 size: 12 residues. Trimming removed 7 bases from V and 3 bases from J, with 10 bases in between. DNA of the CDR3: TGCGCCAGCGCCCTGGGGGACACTGAAGCTTTCTTT. Amino acids: CASALGDTEAFF.